The sequence of this TCR beta chain was determined in a study of quantifying T cell responses using KT2 cells. Overall study: cDNA was made from DNase-treated RNA using alpha and beta constant primers.

V shed 3 bases and J shed 0 bases, with 8 bases lying between them. This CDR3 spans 14 amino acids. A single-stranded UMI oligo with SP2 sequence was ligated to cDNA 3' ends. The first PCR ran approximately 4 cycles with an equimolar RC1.1 and RC1.2 beta primer mix. TCRdb passed the UMI-ligation and nested PCR reads through MiXCR, listing each CDR3 protein once. The data contain under 35,000 distinct CDR3 sequences, around 10% of them singletons. In its sample, this clonotype was seen a few times. The material sequenced was PBMCs spiked with cells of the T cell clone KT2. The sequence was obtained from a human donor. V and J are TRBV12-3 or TRBV12-4 and TRBJ1-2; no clear D gene. CDR3 nucleotide sequence: TGTGCCAGCAGTTTCAACGGCCCTAACTATGGCTACACCTTC. Protein product: CASSFNGPNYGYTF.